Listed here are 5 T cell receptor beta chains from one sample, sequenced in a study of shared clonotypes between healthy human individuals. Method: immunoSEQ multiplex PCR; TCRdb's copy keeps in-frame clones and lacks some. The sample holds some 300,000 clones, more than 60% seen once. Sequenced input: memory CD4+ T cells sorted from blood. As for subset: CD45RA-negative fraction. Receptors were obtained from a man aged 25-45 years in good health.

The chain combines TRBV5-1 with TRBJ2-1, with TRBD2 matching 8 bases. The CDR3 consists of 16 residues. Germline CDR1 SGHRS, CDR2 YFSETQ. Unmatched junction bases numbered 10, after V lost 0 bases and J lost 8 bases. CDR3 nucleotide sequence: TGCGCCAGCAGCTTGGCTGGGGCTAGCGGGCAGGATGAGCAGTTCTTC. Encoded protein: CASSLAGASGQDEQFF.

This chain links TRBV7-3 with TRBJ2-2; the D is unclear. The CDR3 runs to 14 residues. CDR1 is SGHTA, CDR2 FQGTGA, per germline. Trimming took 6 bases from V and 0 from J, leaving 8 bases between them. The CDR3 spells CASRSVPNTGELFF. The CDR3 DNA reads as TGTGCCAGCAGGTCGGTCCCGAACACCGGGGAGCTGTTTTTT.

J is TRBJ2-1 and V is TRBV5-6, with a tentative D call TRBD2 (6 bases). Between the trimmed V and J ends, which lost 3 bases and 6 bases, there was a span of 22 bases. CDR3 length: 17 residues. Germline CDR1 reads SGHDT; CDR2 reads YYEEEE. The DNA for the CDR3 is TGTGCCAGCAGCTCGGGGGTCGGTTCTAGCGCAGTCAATGAGCAGTTCTTC. Amino acid sequence: CASSSGVGSSAVNEQFF. Supplemented by reference TRBV5-6 and TRBJ2-1, the full variable domain reads DAGVTQSPTHLIKTRGQQVTLRCSPKSGHDTVSWYQQALGQGPQFIFQYYEEEERQRGNFPDRFSGHQFPNYSSELNVNALLLGDSALYLCASSSGVGSSAVNEQFFGPGTRLTVL.

The chain joins TRBV11-2 to TRBJ2-1, with TRBD1 identical over 9 bases. This CDR3 spans 16 amino acids. Per germline, CDR1 SGHAT and CDR2 FQNNGV. V gave up 4 bases and J gave up 5 bases; unmatched junction bases: 9. Written as DNA, the CDR3 is TGTGCCAGCAGCTCGGGTCCGGGACAGGGCAACAATGAGCAGTTCTTC. Translating it yields CASSSGPGQGNNEQFF.

The chain recombines TRBV5-1 with TRBJ2-5; D possibly corresponds to TRBD1 (6 bases). This CDR3 is 14 amino acids long. V gave up 1 base and J gave up 4 bases, with 11 bases separating them. Germline V gene lookup returns CDR1 SGHRS and CDR2 YFSETQ. Here the CDR3 DNA reads TGCGCCAGCAGCTTGTCCAGGGGTGGAGAGACCCAGTACTTC. Translation: CASSLSRGGETQYF.